Below, one TCR beta chain is given with its context. Authors' analysis steps: Reference gene primer amplification yielded estimated nucleated cell counts. Sequenced by immunoSEQ multiplex PCR; TCRdb stores in-frame clones only, minus some. V and J calls and clone size follow that table, whereas D and trimming were derived from the DNA. The sample carries 200,000 to 250,000 clones, 75% to 90% recorded once. The sample comes from a study of blood T cell repertoires in COVID-19. Study at large: Both acute and convalescent COVID-19 samples were obtained from the United States, Italy and Spain. PBMCs, B-cell-depleted T cells, or T cells provided the cDNA or gDNA that made up the material.

Trimming removed 5 bases from V and 3 bases from J, with 16 bases in between. The CDR3 consists of 15 residues. From germline, CDR1 is KGHSH and CDR2 LQKENI. The clonotype was recovered from a man aged 55 to 69 who had recovered from COVID-19. The chain has TRBV18 and TRBJ1-1; a possible D gene is TRBD1 (5 bases). Sequenced: peripheral blood. The CDR3 DNA is TGTGCCAGCTCAGCAGGGATCGTAATGTACACTGAAGCTTTCTTT. As protein: CASSAGIVMYTEAFF.